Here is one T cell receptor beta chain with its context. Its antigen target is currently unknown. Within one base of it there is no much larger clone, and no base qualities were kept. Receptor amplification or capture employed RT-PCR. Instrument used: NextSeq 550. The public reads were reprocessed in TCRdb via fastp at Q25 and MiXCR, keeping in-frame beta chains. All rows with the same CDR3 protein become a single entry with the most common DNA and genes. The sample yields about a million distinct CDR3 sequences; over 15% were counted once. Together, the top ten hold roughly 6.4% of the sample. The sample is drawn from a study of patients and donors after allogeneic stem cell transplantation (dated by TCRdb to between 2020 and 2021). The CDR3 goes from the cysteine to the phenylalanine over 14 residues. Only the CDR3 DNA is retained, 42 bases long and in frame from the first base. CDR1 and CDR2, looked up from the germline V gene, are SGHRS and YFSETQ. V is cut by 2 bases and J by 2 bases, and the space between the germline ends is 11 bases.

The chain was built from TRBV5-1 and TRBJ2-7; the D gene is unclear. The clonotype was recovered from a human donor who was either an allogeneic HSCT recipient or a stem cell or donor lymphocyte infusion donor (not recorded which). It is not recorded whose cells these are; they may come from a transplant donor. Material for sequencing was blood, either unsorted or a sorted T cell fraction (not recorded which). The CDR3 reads CASSLRSSAYEQYF. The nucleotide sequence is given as TGCGCCAGCAGCTTAAGGTCCTCTGCCTACGAGCAGTACTTC.